Presented here are 25 T cell receptor beta chains from one specimen sequenced in a study of T-cell reconstitution after alpha-beta-depleted transplantation in children. Unique molecular identifiers were used in preparing the TCRbeta library. Via MiXCR, TCRdb re-called the PCR reads, giving one row per CDR3 protein. The table lists hundreds of thousands of distinct CDR3 sequences, 15% to 20% of them singletons. The input for sequencing was PBMCs, mostly from graft donor cells, taken 360 days after TCRalphabeta/CD19-depleted stem cell transplant. These receptors originate from a boy under three years old who had a stem cell transplant for Wiskott-Aldrich syndrome, so the T cells may come from the graft donor.

This clonotype was seen more than once but under ten times. This chain links TRBV5-1 with TRBJ2-5; 7 bases are shared with TRBD1. The V gene end was trimmed by 5 bases and the J gene end by 4 bases; junction bases not matched to a gene: 5. In germline, CDR1 is SGHRS, CDR2 YFSETQ. The CDR3 totals 13 residues. In DNA form, the CDR3 reads TGCGCCAGCAGAACAGGGGTTGTAGAGACCCAGTACTTC. Translated, it gives CASRTGVVETQYF. Filled out from reference TRBV5-1 and TRBJ2-5, the complete variable domain reads KAGVTQTPRYLIKTRGQQVTLSCSPISGHRSVSWYQQTPGQGLQFLFEYFSETQRNKGNFPGRFSGRQFSNSRSEMNVSTLELGDSALYLCASRTGVVETQYFGPGTRLLVL.

This clonotype has more than one count but fewer than ten. V gene TRBV12-3 or TRBV12-4 combines with J gene TRBJ2-3; TRBD1 agrees at 7 bases. The CDR3 consists of 13 residues. V was clipped by 5 bases and J by 6 bases; unmatched bases: 5. CDR3 sequence (DNA): TGTGCCAGCAGTCGGGACAGTAGGGATACGCAGTATTTT. Amino acid sequence: CASSRDSRDTQYF.

The CDR3 loop is CASSRTAIYEQYF. The DNA of the CDR3 is TGCGCCAGCAGCCGGACAGCGATATACGAGCAGTACTTC. The chain employs TRBV4-1 and TRBJ2-7; D is possibly TRBD1 (6 bases). Trimming pared 4 bases from V and 4 bases from J, leaving 11 bases between. The CDR3 sequence is 13 residues long. Germline CDR1 MGHRA, CDR2 YSYEKL.

This clonotype turned up a few times. J is TRBJ2-3 and V is TRBV28; 9 nucleotides match TRBD1. V shed 6 bases and J 7 bases; nucleotides not matched to a gene: 14. The V gene's germline CDR1 is MDHEN and CDR2 SYDVKM. The CDR3 contains 16 residues. The CDR3 DNA follows: TGTGCCAGCAGCGAAAGGGGGGGACAGGGACGACATACGCAGTATTTT. Translation: CASSERGGQGRHTQYF.

This clonotype was found many times. The V and J genes are TRBV7-9 and TRBJ2-1; D is unclear. The CDR3 runs to 13 residues. V shed 3 bases and J shed 8 bases, with 11 bases lying between them. Germline V CDR1 and CDR2: SEHNR, FQNEAQ (reference sequence). The CDR3 DNA reads as TGTGCCAGCAGCTTGAATCCTGTCCATGAGCAGTTCTTC. Translating gives CASSLNPVHEQFF.

This clonotype appeared a few times. The CDR3 DNA reads TGTGCCAGCAGCTTAATATATCGGGGGAAGTACAATGAGCAGTTCTTC. Its protein is CASSLIYRGKYNEQFF. The chain uses TRBV7-8 and TRBJ2-1, with a weak D call TRBD2 (6 bases). The germline gives CDR1 SGHVS, CDR2 FQNEAQ. The germline V and J ends were trimmed by 2 bases and 4 bases, with 15 bases remaining between them. The CDR3 extends over 16 amino acids.

This clonotype was picked up a small number of times. This chain connects TRBV2 to TRBJ2-5; 15 positions agree with TRBD2. J gave up 5 bases and V 6 bases, and 4 bases lay outside the gene matches. Looked up from germline, CDR1 is SNHLY and CDR2 is FYNNEI. The CDR3 extends over 15 amino acids. CDR3 protein: CASRGLAGGWETQYF. The CDR3 bases are TGTGCCAGCAGGGGACTAGCGGGAGGATGGGAGACCCAGTACTTC.

This clonotype was seen more than once but under ten times. V gene TRBV5-1 combines with J gene TRBJ2-7; 9 bases map to TRBD1. Germline-derived CDR1 and CDR2 are SGHRS and YFSETQ. V lost 2 bases, J lost 0 bases, and 9 bases stayed unmatched. The CDR3 spans 17 residues. DNA for the CDR3: TGCGCCAGCAGCTTAAAGAGCAGGACAGGGGACTCCTACGAGCAGTACTTC. Protein product: CASSLKSRTGDSYEQYF.

The chain carries TRBV7-6 and TRBJ1-1; possibly TRBD1 for D (5 bases). Trimming stripped 5 bases from V and 2 bases from J, with 15 bases between. The germline gives CDR1 SGHVS, CDR2 FNYEAQ. CDR3 size: 15 residues. CDR3 bases: TGTGCCAGCAGCCTTCCGCAGGGCAGTAACACTGAAGCTTTCTTT. It encodes CASSLPQGSNTEAFF.

The chain has TRBV12-3 or TRBV12-4 and TRBJ2-5; D may be TRBD1 or TRBD2 (5 bases each). Between the trimmed V and J ends, which lost 3 bases and 4 bases, there was a span of 15 bases. This CDR3 is 15 amino acids long. In DNA form, the CDR3 reads TGTGCCAGCAGTTTCGGGGCCCCCCCCTTAGAGACCCAGTACTTC. It codes for CASSFGAPPLETQYF.

This clonotype has just a few counts. The chain carries TRBV11-2 and TRBJ1-1; 9 nucleotides line up with TRBD1. This CDR3 has 14 amino acids. Germline CDR1 reads SGHAT; CDR2 reads FQNNGV. Trimming removed 1 base from V and 3 bases from J; junction bases left unmatched: 0. In DNA form, the CDR3 reads TGTGCCAGCAGCTTAGGGACAGGGGACACTGAAGCTTTCTTT. The encoded protein is CASSLGTGDTEAFF.

This rearrangement joins TRBV6-2 or TRBV6-3 to TRBJ2-7, with D hard to call. CDR3 length: 16 amino acids. CDR1 and CDR2 (germline): MNHEY, SVGEGT. Trimming cost V 2 bases and J 1 base, with 15 bases left between them. CDR3 DNA sequence: TGTGCCAGCAGTTACCTAGACCCCCGGTCGTCCTACGAGCAGTACTTC. Amino acids: CASSYLDPRSSYEQYF.

This chain joins TRBV5-1 and TRBJ2-7, with TRBD1 matching 9 bases. Germline trimming cut 4 bases from V and 2 bases from J; bases unmatched to any gene: 10. Germline loops: CDR1 SGHRS, CDR2 YFSETQ. The CDR3 totals 16 residues. CDR3 DNA sequence: TGCGCCAGCAGCCCGGATTACAGGGGGCTTACCTACGAGCAGTACTTC. This translates into CASSPDYRGLTYEQYF.

Notes on this clonotype: A read error may produce the germline difference seen at one junction end. This chain joins TRBV12-3 or TRBV12-4 and TRBJ2-7; D possibly matches TRBD1 or TRBD2 (5 bases each). The CDR3 spans 12 residues. In DNA form, the CDR3 reads TGTGCCAGCAGTTTGGGGGATTTCAGGGTTAACTTC. It specifies CASSLGDFRVNF.

V and J are TRBV2 and TRBJ2-3; no firm D call. The V end lost 10 bases, the J end lost 1 base, and 6 bases lay between the germline ends. The CDR3 spans 11 residues. The germline V gene has CDR1 SNHLY and CDR2 FYNNEI. The CDR3 DNA reads TGTGCCACCAGGCGCACAGATACGCAGTATTTT. This encodes CATRRTDTQYF. The full variable domain, its missing parts supplied by reference TRBV2 and TRBJ2-3, is EPEVTQTPSHQVTQMGQEVILRCVPISNHLYFYWYRQILGQKVEFLVSFYNNEISEKSEIFDDQFSVERPDGSNFTLKIRSTKLEDSAMYFCATRRTDTQYFGPGTRLTVL.

The gene calls are TRBV30 and TRBJ2-5; the D is unclear. This CDR3 comprises 13 residues. Per germline, CDR1 GTSNPN and CDR2 SVGIG (reference sequence). Between the trimmed V and J ends, which lost 3 bases and 2 bases, there was a span of 10 bases. The CDR3 DNA reads TGTGCCTGGAGGGGCAGTAAACAAGAGACCCAGTACTTC. It is translated as CAWRGSKQETQYF.

This clonotype has more than one count but fewer than ten. The V call is TRBV7-2, the J call TRBJ2-2, with 14 bases fitting TRBD2. The CDR3 runs 17 residues. The germline gives CDR1 SGHTA, CDR2 FQGNSA. Trimming removed 2 bases from V and 5 bases from J; junction bases left unmatched: 4. CDR3 region: CASSLRGTSGSTGELFF. The CDR3 DNA follows: TGTGCCAGCAGCTTAAGGGGGACTAGCGGGAGTACCGGGGAGCTGTTTTTT.

The chain carries TRBV29-1 and TRBJ2-7; D could derive from TRBD1 or TRBD2 (5 bases each). V lost 6 bases, J lost 6 bases, and 9 bases lay in between. This CDR3 contains 10 residues. CDR1 is SQVTM, CDR2 ANQGSEA, per germline. CDR3: CSVGTGEQYF. The CDR3 DNA reads as TGCAGCGTCGGGACCGGCGAGCAGTACTTC.

This chain uses TRBV6-1 with TRBJ2-1, with a tentative D call TRBD2 (5 bases). The germline V gene has CDR1 MNHNS and CDR2 SASEGT. The CDR3 consists of 13 residues. V lost 10 bases and J lost 5, with 15 bases in between. The CDR3 spells CATCLSGHNEQFF. The CDR3 bases are TGTGCCACCTGCTTGAGCGGCCACAATGAGCAGTTCTTC.

This clonotype was seen a handful of times. This rearrangement joins TRBV20-1 to TRBJ2-7; TRBD1 aligns across 9 bases. The CDR3 spans 11 residues. The V segment lost 3 bases and the J segment 7 bases; nucleotides outside the gene matches: 1. Germline values: CDR1 DFQATT, CDR2 SNEGSKA (reference sequence). CDR3 loop: CSARGQGEQYF. The CDR3, as DNA: TGCAGTGCTAGGGGACAGGGAGAGCAGTACTTC.

The rearrangement joins TRBV10-1 to TRBJ2-7; D perhaps matches TRBD2 (5 bases). The V end lost 3 bases, the J end lost 1 base, and 7 bases lay between the germline ends. There are 13 residues in the CDR3. Germline CDR1 reads WNHNN; CDR2 reads SYGVQD (reference sequence). CDR3 coding DNA: TGCGCCAGCAGTGACGGGAATTCCTACGAGCAGTACTTC. Protein sequence: CASSDGNSYEQYF.

The chain recombines TRBV21-1 with TRBJ2-7; the table's D call of TRBD1 was not tested on the DNA. TRBV21-1 is a recognized pseudogene. The CDR3 is 16 amino acids. CDR3 protein: CASSKTGTLLPYEQYF. CDR3 DNA sequence: TGTGCCAGCAGCAAAACCGGGACCCTCTTGCCCTACGAGCAGTACTTC.

Only a few counts were recorded for this clonotype. The V gene is TRBV20-1, the J gene TRBJ1-2, with TRBD1 matching over 7 bases. The CDR3 totals 11 residues. CDR1 and CDR2 from the germline V gene are DFQATT and SNEGSKA (reference sequence). V shed 2 bases, J shed 6 bases, and the junction held 0 bases outside the gene matches. The CDR3 protein is CSARTGDGYTF. CDR3 coding DNA: TGCAGTGCTAGAACAGGGGATGGCTACACCTTC.

V and J are TRBV6-5 and TRBJ2-1; 9 bases are shared with TRBD2. This CDR3 is 15 amino acids long. Germline CDR1 is MNHEY and CDR2 is SVGAGI. V trimming: 10 bases; J trimming: 8 bases; junction bases outside the gene matches: 15. This CDR3 reads CATTVTWREGHEQFF. CDR3 nucleotides: TGTGCCACTACAGTTACTTGGCGGGAGGGACATGAGCAGTTCTTC.

The rearrangement joins TRBV10-3 to TRBJ1-2; 7 bases map to TRBD1. CDR1 is ENHRY and CDR2 is SYGVKD in the germline V gene. CDR3 length equals 16 residues. Trimming cost V 3 bases and J 5 bases; bases outside gene matches: 12. The CDR3: CAISERQGLGSYGYTF. CDR3 nucleotide sequence: TGTGCCATCAGTGAAAGACAGGGCTTGGGATCTTATGGCTACACCTTC.